These T cell receptor beta chains were read from a single sample in a study of glioma-infiltrating T cells after dendritic cell vaccination. Here immunoSEQ multiplex PCR was the method, and the copy in TCRdb shows in-frame clones only, minus some. The sample has over 80,000 clones, around 90% seen once. This material consisted of blood, taken before dendritic cell vaccination. These receptors were collected from a human donor with glioblastoma. Each CDR3 is given with its conserved first and last residue. A D gene is named only where the DNA matches it firmly. Clone size is not always given. Where it is, it says once, few, many or a class for expanded clones.

>TRBJ2-5|TRBV4-1|-|once
CASSYIRQETQYF
TGCGCCAGCAGCTACATTCGTCAAGAGACCCAGTACTTC
>TRBJ2-1|TRBV11-2|TRBD2|-
CASGAGGTNYNEQFF
TGTGCCAGTGGGGCGGGGGGGACAAACTACAATGAGCAGTTCTTC
>TRBJ2-2|TRBV5-4|TRBD2|-
CASSPGTTSHRPGELFF
TGTGCCAGCAGCCCGGGGACTACCTCGCACCGACCCGGGGAGCTGTTTTTT
>TRBJ1-2|TRBV5-1|-|-
CASSLHQGTNYGYTF
TGCGCCAGCAGCTTGCATCAGGGAACTAACTATGGCTACACCTTC
>TRBJ2-3|TRBV7-9|-|few
CASSRTDTDTQYF
TGTGCCAGCAGCCGGACAGACACAGATACGCAGTATTTT
>TRBJ1-2|TRBV6-6|-|-
CASTQGEYGYTF
TGTGCCAGCACTCAGGGTGAATATGGCTACACCTTC
>TRBJ1-5|TRBV6-1|TRBD1|-
CASSDGTGHNQPQHF
TGTGCCAGCAGTGATGGGACAGGGCACAATCAGCCCCAGCATTTT
>TRBJ2-1|TRBV5-6|TRBD2|-
CASSPTSGRSYNEQFF
TGTGCCAGCAGCCCGACTAGCGGGAGGTCCTACAATGAGCAGTTCTTC
>TRBJ2-5|TRBV30|TRBD1|-
CAWRRDRRPRETQYF
TGTGCCTGGAGGAGGGACAGGCGACCCAGAGAGACCCAGTACTTC
>TRBJ2-1|TRBV11-3|-|-
CASSSTMNNEQFF
TGTGCCAGCAGCTCGACTATGAACAATGAGCAGTTCTTC
>TRBJ2-5|TRBV11-3|TRBD2|-
CASSPGPAGQETQYF
TGTGCCAGCAGCCCAGGTCCAGCGGGACAAGAGACCCAGTACTTC
>TRBJ2-3|TRBV29-1|-|-
CSVTSTDTQYF
TGCAGCGTCACTAGCACAGATACGCAGTATTTT
>TRBJ1-4|TRBV28|TRBD1|-
CASSLRGSWEKLFF
TGTGCCAGCAGTCTCAGGGGGTCTTGGGAAAAACTGTTTTTT
>TRBJ2-5|TRBV5-6|-|few
CASSLSVRGETQYF
TGTGCCAGCAGCTTGTCGGTCCGAGGCGAGACCCAGTACTTC
>TRBJ1-1|TRBV10-1|-|-
CASSKGALNTEAFF
TGCGCCAGCAGTAAAGGGGCATTGAACACTGAAGCTTTCTTT
>TRBJ2-7|TRBV10-3|TRBD2|-
CTTGTSGAGYEQYF
TGTACCACCGGGACTAGCGGGGCCGGCTACGAGCAGTACTTC
>TRBJ1-2|TRBV5-1|-|-
CASSLGGWSDGYTF
TGCGCCAGCAGCTTAGGAGGGTGGTCGGATGGCTACACCTTC
>TRBJ1-3|TRBV28|-|-
CASNRWGRSGNTIYF
TGTGCCAGCAATAGATGGGGCCGCTCTGGAAACACCATATATTTT
>TRBJ2-3|TRBV5-6|TRBD2|-
CASSWGWTSGGDTQYF
TGTGCCAGCAGCTGGGGATGGACTAGCGGGGGGGATACGCAGTATTTT
>TRBJ2-1|TRBV18|-|-
CASSPPITAILNEQFF
TGTGCCAGCTCACCACCGATCACCGCGATCCTCAATGAGCAGTTCTTC
>TRBJ2-7|TRBV6-1|TRBD2|-
CASSEGLAGVSYEQYF
TGTGCCAGCAGTGAGGGACTAGCGGGAGTATCCTACGAGCAGTACTTC
>TRBJ2-7|TRBV7-9|-|-
CASSLDLSFEQYF
TGTGCCAGCAGCTTAGACCTGAGTTTCGAGCAGTACTTC
>TRBJ1-1|TRBV2|-|-
CASSEGPRSWTEAFF
TGTGCCAGCAGTGAAGGTCCCCGGTCGTGGACTGAAGCTTTCTTT
>TRBJ1-2|TRBV5-1|TRBD1|-
CASSSRTGDNYGYTF
TGCGCCAGCAGCTCCCGGACAGGGGACAACTATGGCTACACCTTC
>TRBJ2-7|TRBV18|TRBD1|once
CASSLDRGQRADF
TGTGCCAGCTCATTGGACAGGGGGCAAAGGGCCGACTTC
>TRBJ2-2|TRBV10-2|-|-
CASSPTPRGTGELFF
TGCGCCAGCAGTCCTACCCCCCGCGGAACCGGGGAGCTGTTTTTT
>TRBJ2-3|TRBV27|-|-
CASSLLGVAADTQYF
TGTGCCAGCAGTTTATTGGGGGTAGCGGCAGATACGCAGTATTTT
>TRBJ1-5|TRBV30|-|few
CAWSVGANQPQHF
TGTGCCTGGAGTGTTGGGGCGAATCAGCCCCAGCATTTT
>TRBJ2-7|TRBV6-1|TRBD2|-
CASSSSGRPPYEQYF
TGTGCCAGCAGTTCTAGCGGGAGGCCTCCCTACGAGCAGTACTTC
>TRBJ2-5|TRBV6-1|-|-
CASSERTGETQYF
TGTGCCAGCAGTGAACGGACTGGAGAGACCCAGTACTTC
>TRBJ1-5|TRBV23-1|TRBD1|-
CASSQSWDRGKYSNQPQHF
TGCGCCAGCAGTCAAAGTTGGGACAGGGGGAAATATAGCAATCAGCCCCAGCATTTT